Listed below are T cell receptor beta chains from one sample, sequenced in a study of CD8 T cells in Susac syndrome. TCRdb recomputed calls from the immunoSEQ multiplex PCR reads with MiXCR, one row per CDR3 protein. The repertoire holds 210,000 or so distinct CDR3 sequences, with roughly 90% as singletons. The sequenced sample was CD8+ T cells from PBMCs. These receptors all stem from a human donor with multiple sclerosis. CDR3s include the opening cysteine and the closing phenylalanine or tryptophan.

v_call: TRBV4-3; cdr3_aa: CASSQDESSGNTIYF
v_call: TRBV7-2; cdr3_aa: CASSLGPYTGELFF
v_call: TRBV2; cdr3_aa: CASGGTSGSYEQYF
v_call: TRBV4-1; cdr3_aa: CASSQELALASADTQYF
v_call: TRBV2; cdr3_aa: CASSITTGGNGYTF
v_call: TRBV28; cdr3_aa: CASSFPAAGANTGELFF
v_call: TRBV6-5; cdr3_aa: CASSYVAEVTEAFF
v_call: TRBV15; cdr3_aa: CATSRREWETQYF
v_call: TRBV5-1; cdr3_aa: CASSLSFQGDGNQPQHF
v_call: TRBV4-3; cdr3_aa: CASSQESGGGYEQYF
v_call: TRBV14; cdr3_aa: CASSQPGPQSDGYTF
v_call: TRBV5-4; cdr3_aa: CASSHLQGARNIQYF
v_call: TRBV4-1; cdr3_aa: CASSQRTGRWEAFF
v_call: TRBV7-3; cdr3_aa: CASSYGTAYEQYF
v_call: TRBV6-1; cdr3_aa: CASTSEEGVSTGELFF
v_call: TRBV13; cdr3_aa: CASSLGDRDYEQYF
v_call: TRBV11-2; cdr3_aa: CASSLTDSGNTIYF
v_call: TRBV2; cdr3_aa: CASSGGRLTEAFF
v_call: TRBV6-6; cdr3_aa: CASSYSGGGYGYTF
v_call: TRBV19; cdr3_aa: CASSILSSADTQYF
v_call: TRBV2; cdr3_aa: CASSGGTGGNYGYTF
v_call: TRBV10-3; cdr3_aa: CAISEGGQGKTYEQYF
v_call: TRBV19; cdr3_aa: CASSTGPRVSSTDTQYF
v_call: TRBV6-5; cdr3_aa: CASSLQGGGLNTEAFF
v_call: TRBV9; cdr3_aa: CASSVGNTGELFF
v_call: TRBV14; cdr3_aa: CASSPRRDYEQYF
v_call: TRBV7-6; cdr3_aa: CASSLQTGLSPGEQYF
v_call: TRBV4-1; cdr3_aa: CASSQVLSGLDGYTF
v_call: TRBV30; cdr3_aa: CAWSVLSGVGLYEQYF
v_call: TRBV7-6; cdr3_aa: CASSLTFRGHSTDTQYF
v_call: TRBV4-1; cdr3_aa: CASSPGQGYEQFF
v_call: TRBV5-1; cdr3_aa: CASSFSDSYEQYF
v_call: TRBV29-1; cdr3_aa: CSAKTSGSFYNEQFF
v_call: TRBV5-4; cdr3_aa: CASSFHGPTNNSPLHF
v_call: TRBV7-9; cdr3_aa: CASSPRLAGGRITGELFF
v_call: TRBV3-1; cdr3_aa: CASSQVGADTQYF
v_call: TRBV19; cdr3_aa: CASSIVGGTGELFF
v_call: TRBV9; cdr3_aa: CASSPRDFVPSPYEQYF
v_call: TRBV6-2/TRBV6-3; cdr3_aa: CASNDPQDTQYF
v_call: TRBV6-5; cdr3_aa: CASSYVGDPNTEAFF
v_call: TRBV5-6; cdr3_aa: CASSWGDTYEQYF
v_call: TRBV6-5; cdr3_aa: CASSSATSPHNSYNEQFF
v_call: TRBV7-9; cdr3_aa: CASSLATYEQYF
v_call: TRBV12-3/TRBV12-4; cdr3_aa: CASSFGLFEQFF
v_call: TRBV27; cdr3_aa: CASSLGHLYGYTF
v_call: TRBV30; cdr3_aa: CAWSGTSGTYNEQFF
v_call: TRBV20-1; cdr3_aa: CSARGKTDLNTEAFF
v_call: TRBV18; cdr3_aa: CASSPVLAASYNEQFF
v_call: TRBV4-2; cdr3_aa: CASSQTGLSYEQYF
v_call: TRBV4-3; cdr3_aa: CASSQSKEAFF
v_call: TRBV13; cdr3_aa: CASSFWTGGGYEQYF
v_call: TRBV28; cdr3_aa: CASVQYSNQPQHF